This T cell receptor beta chain was obtained from a study of T-cell memory formation after mild COVID-19. One entry per CDR3 protein, called by TCRdb with MiXCR from the 5' RACE reads. Of tens of thousands of distinct CDR3 sequences listed, roughly a sixth are singletons. Germline V gives CDR1 MNHEY, CDR2 SVGEGT. The CDR3 runs 14 residues. Trimming cost V 5 bases and J 3 bases; bases outside gene matches: 4. This chain joins TRBV6-2 or TRBV6-3 and TRBJ1-1, with 9 bases identical to TRBD1. Sequences were obtained from PBMCs or a T cell subset sorted from them (not recorded which). The TCR originated in an adult woman who had mild COVID-19 (a few samples of this study predate the infection). Cell type and time point are not known. This CDR3 reads CASSMRQGDTEAFF. CDR3 coding DNA: TGTGCCAGCAGTATGCGACAGGGGGACACTGAAGCTTTCTTT.